This T cell receptor beta chain was documented in a study of cytomegalovirus exposure and HLA in healthy donors. This clone was counted only a few times. The antigen remains unidentified. Notes on the study in general: While the bulk of TCR sequences proved rare, some public TCRs turned up in many donors. In an earlier analysis, in some 600 donors, most V segments appeared productive either ~87% or ~30% of the time.

It was with 60 Vbeta and 13 Jbeta primers that the PCR ran. Measured with immunoSEQ multiplex PCR; TCRdb has only the in-frame clones, and not every one. The sample has about 190,000 clones; roughly 12% are singletons. Input material: PBMCs. This clonotype was obtained from a man aged 45-60 years in good health and CMV-seropositive.

CDR3 nucleotide sequence: TGTGCCAGCCTCATCGGGTATTCACCCCTCCACTTT. Its protein product is CASLIGYSPLHF. The genes are TRBV2 and TRBJ1-6; D is uncertain. Germline V gives CDR1 SNHLY, CDR2 FYNNEI. Between the trimmed V and J ends, which lost 8 bases and 8 bases, there was a span of 10 bases. This CDR3 is 12 amino acids long.